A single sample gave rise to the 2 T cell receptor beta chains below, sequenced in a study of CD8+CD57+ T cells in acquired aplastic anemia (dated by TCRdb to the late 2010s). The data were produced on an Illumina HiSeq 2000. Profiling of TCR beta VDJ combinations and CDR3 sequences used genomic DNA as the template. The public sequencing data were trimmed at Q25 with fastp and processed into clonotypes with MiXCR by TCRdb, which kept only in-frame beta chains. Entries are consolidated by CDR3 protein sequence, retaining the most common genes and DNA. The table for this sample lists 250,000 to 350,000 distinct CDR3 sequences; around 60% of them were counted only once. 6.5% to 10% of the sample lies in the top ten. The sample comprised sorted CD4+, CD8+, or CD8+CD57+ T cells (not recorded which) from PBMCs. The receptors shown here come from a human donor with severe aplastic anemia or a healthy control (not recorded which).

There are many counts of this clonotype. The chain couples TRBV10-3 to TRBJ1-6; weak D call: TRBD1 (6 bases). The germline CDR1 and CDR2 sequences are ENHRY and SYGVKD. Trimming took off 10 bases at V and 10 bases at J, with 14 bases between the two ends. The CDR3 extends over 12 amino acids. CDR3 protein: CATGQPGSPLHF. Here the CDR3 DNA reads TGTGCCACCGGACAGCCGGGATCACCCCTCCACTTT.

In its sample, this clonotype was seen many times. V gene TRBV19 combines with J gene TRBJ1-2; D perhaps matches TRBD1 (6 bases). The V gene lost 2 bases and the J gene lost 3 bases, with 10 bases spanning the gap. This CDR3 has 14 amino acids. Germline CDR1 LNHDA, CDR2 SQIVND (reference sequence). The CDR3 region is CASSIRDTYYGYTF. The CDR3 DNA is TGTGCCAGTAGTATACGGGACACCTACTATGGCTACACCTTC.